This T cell receptor beta chain originates from a study of radiation and T cells in renal cell carcinoma. Described time point: baseline pretreatment blood. Treatment noted: 15 Gy SBRT to primary tumor, nephrectomy 4 weeks later. Blood was sampled at baseline, 2 weeks and 4 weeks after SBRT. Using immunoSEQ multiplex PCR, the repertoire was profiled, and TCRdb retains in-frame clones only, with some absent. Among about 49,000 clones listed, roughly 83% were seen once. The input for sequencing was blood, taken from a patient whose treatment included radiotherapy and nephrectomy. This TCR was recovered from a woman between 65 and 79 years old with renal cell carcinoma.

CDR3 sequence (DNA): TGTGCCAGCAGTTGGCCCTCCCCGGCAAATGAGCAGTTCTTC. The encoded protein is CASSWPSPANEQFF. The rearrangement links TRBV5-6 to TRBJ2-1; D remains unclear. This CDR3 has 14 residues. With 5 bases removed from V and 7 bases from J, the gap between germline ends came to 16 bases. Germline CDR1 is SGHDT and CDR2 is YYEEEE.